One sample yielded the 27 T cell receptor beta chains listed below, sequenced in a study of blood T cell repertoires in COVID-19. Produced via immunoSEQ multiplex PCR; TCRdb's table is partial and in-frame only. The sample consists of roughly 380,000 clones, roughly 90% of them appearing once. The sequenced sample consisted of PBMCs or T cells enriched from blood (not recorded which). These TCRs come from a woman in her twenties or thirties who had recovered from COVID-19.

The rearrangement joins TRBV28 to TRBJ2-2; 9 bases are a match to TRBD2. CDR3 length equals 15 residues. Germline V gene data show CDR1 as MDHEN and CDR2 as SYDVKM. V shed 1 base, J shed 10 bases, and the junction held 7 bases outside the gene matches. DNA for the CDR3: TGTGCCAGCAGTTTATTGGGTAGCGGGAGAATGGAGCTGTTTTTT. It specifies CASSLLGSGRMELFF. Complete variable domain (other parts from reference TRBV28 and TRBJ2-2): DVKVTQSSRYLVKRTGEKVFLECVQDMDHENMFWYRQDPGLGLRLIYFSYDVKMKEKGDIPEGYSVSREKKERFSLILESASTNQTSMYLCASSLLGSGRMELFFGEGSRLTVL.

The rearrangement joins TRBV7-9 to TRBJ2-3; 9 bases map to TRBD1. Germline CDR1 SEHNR, CDR2 FQNEAQ (reference sequence). The CDR3 spans 17 residues. Losses at the gene ends were 4 bases for V and 4 bases for J; bases not matched to a gene: 12. The CDR3 DNA is TGTGCCAGCAGCTCGGACAGGGGAGTTTATCGCGCAGATACGCAGTATTTT. Its protein is CASSSDRGVYRADTQYF.

Here the CDR3 reads CASSFGGGGEKLFF. For the CDR3, the DNA is TGTGCCAGCAGTTTTGGAGGGGGAGGGGAAAAACTGTTTTTT. The J gene is TRBJ1-4, the V gene TRBV27, with D perhaps TRBD1 (6 bases). The CDR3 consists of 14 residues. Looked up from germline, CDR1 is MNHEY and CDR2 is SMNVEV (reference sequence). V lost 3 bases, J lost 8 bases, and 13 bases lay in between.

The rearrangement links TRBV10-3 to TRBJ2-5; D is possibly TRBD1 (6 bases). The length of the CDR3 is 15 residues. V lost 6 bases and J lost 4, with 18 bases in between. Germline V lookup: CDR1 ENHRY, CDR2 SYGVKD. The CDR3 sequence is CAIRGTEEDRETQYF. CDR3 in DNA: TGTGCCATCAGGGGGACGGAGGAGGACAGAGAGACCCAGTACTTC.

With regard to this clone: The junction departs from the called germline gene at one end, perhaps through a read error. The J gene is TRBJ1-6, the V gene TRBV6-1, with unresolved D. The V gene's germline CDR1 is MNHNS and CDR2 SASEGT. The CDR3 is made up of 13 amino acids. The CDR3 DNA reads as TGTGCCAGCAGAGAAGGAACGGATTCACCCCTCCACTTT. Protein: CASREGTDSPLHF.

The rearrangement uses TRBV2 and TRBJ1-4; D is undetermined. The length of the CDR3 is 13 residues. Germline-derived CDR1 and CDR2 are SNHLY and FYNNEI. The V end lost 4 bases, the J end lost 5 bases, and 8 bases lay between the germline ends. CDR3 protein: CASSVQANEKLFF. The CDR3, as DNA: TGTGCCAGCAGTGTCCAAGCCAATGAAAAACTGTTTTTT.

V and J are TRBV5-1 and TRBJ2-2, with TRBD2 identical over 7 bases. J lost 1 base, V lost 4 bases, and 10 bases had no gene match. The CDR3 covers 17 residues. Germline CDR1 reads SGHRS; CDR2 reads YFSETQ. DNA for the CDR3: TGCGCCAGCAGCCTCGGGGGGAACAGGTTGAACACCGGGGAGCTGTTTTTT. It yields the protein CASSLGGNRLNTGELFF.

The CDR3 region is CASSRPRWTSYEQYF. The CDR3 bases are TGCGCCAGCAGCCGACCACGGTGGACTTCCTACGAGCAGTACTTC. This rearrangement joins TRBV5-1 to TRBJ2-7, with a tentative D call TRBD2 (5 bases). Germline CDR1 SGHRS, CDR2 YFSETQ. The CDR3 covers 15 residues. Trimming cost V 4 bases and J 1 base, with 15 bases left between them.

This clone showed up just a few times. The chain recombines TRBV5-4 with TRBJ1-2; 7 bases fit TRBD1. V shed 5 bases, J shed 7 bases, and the junction held 11 bases outside the gene matches. The CDR3 length is 14 residues. CDR1 and CDR2 from the germline V gene are SGHNT and YYREEE (reference sequence). CDR3 sequence: CASRWDRYTAGYTF. In DNA form, the CDR3 reads TGTGCCAGCAGATGGGACAGATACACGGCTGGCTACACCTTC.

The chain couples TRBV12-3 or TRBV12-4 to TRBJ1-2; 7 bases align to TRBD1. The CDR3 has 13 amino acids. The V and J ends lost 7 bases and 6 bases, in that order; junction bases with no gene match: 8. CDR3 sequence reads: CASTTTGVDGYTF. The CDR3 nucleotides are TGTGCCAGCACTACCACAGGGGTTGATGGCTACACCTTC.

This clone was counted between two and nine times. The chain is built from TRBV4-1 and TRBJ1-4; possibly TRBD1 for D (6 bases). The germline V and J ends were trimmed by 4 bases and 7 bases, with 13 bases remaining between them. The length of the CDR3 is 14 residues. Germline V gives CDR1 MGHRA, CDR2 YSYEKL. The CDR3 is CASSPQGSLEKLFF. The CDR3, as DNA: TGCGCCAGCAGCCCACAGGGTAGTCTTGAAAAACTGTTTTTT.

The rearrangement uses TRBV28 and TRBJ1-3; 9 positions match TRBD1. This CDR3 is built from 17 residues. Germline assignment: CDR1 MDHEN and CDR2 SYDVKM. V lost 7 bases to trimming and J lost 2 bases; unmatched junction nucleotides: 12. The DNA for the CDR3 is TGTGCCAGCAACAGTCCCGGGACAGGGACTCCTGGAAACACCATATATTTT. Encoded protein: CASNSPGTGTPGNTIYF.

The chain combines TRBV4-1 with TRBJ1-6, with 8 bases that match TRBD1. Germline V gene lookup returns CDR1 MGHRA and CDR2 YSYEKL. J was trimmed by 10 bases and V by 2 bases; bases with no gene match: 10. This CDR3 is built from 16 residues. CDR3: CASSQRSTGDGSPLHF. The CDR3 DNA follows: TGCGCCAGCAGCCAAAGGTCGACAGGGGACGGATCACCCCTCCACTTT.

A remark on this clone: Its ends do not fully match the called genes, so a read error is possible. This chain links TRBV7-7 with TRBJ2-1, with TRBD2 identical over 12 bases. The CDR3 extends over 15 amino acids. Germline loops: CDR1 SSHAT, CDR2 FNYEAQ (reference sequence). This CDR3 reads CASSIGTSGYNEQFF. The CDR3, as DNA: TGTGCTAGCAGCATAGGGACTAGCGGGTACAATGAGCAGTTCTTC. Supplemented by reference TRBV7-7 and TRBJ2-1, the full variable domain reads GAGVSQSPRYKVTKRGQDVTLRCDPISSHATLYWYQQALGQGPEFLTYFNYEAQPDKSGLPSDRFSAERPEGSISTLTIQRTEQRDSAMYRCASSIGTSGYNEQFFGPGTRLTVL.

This chain uses TRBV9 with TRBJ2-1; 13 nucleotides align to TRBD2. This CDR3 region has 16 residues. J lost 6 bases, V lost 0 bases, and 3 bases had no gene match. Germline CDR1 is SGDLS and CDR2 is YYNGEE. CDR3 sequence (DNA): TGTGCCAGCAGCGTAGGGGGGACTAGCGGGATCAATGAGCAGTTCTTC. It is translated as CASSVGGTSGINEQFF.

This sequence joins TRBV7-9 and TRBJ2-1; D may be TRBD2 (6 bases). Trimming pared 5 bases from V and 8 bases from J, leaving 13 bases between. CDR3 length: 13 amino acids. Germline V gives CDR1 SEHNR, CDR2 FQNEAQ (reference sequence). CDR3: CASSPLGGHEQFF. As DNA, the CDR3 is TGTGCCAGCAGCCCCCTAGGAGGGCATGAGCAGTTCTTC.

This sequence joins TRBV11-2 and TRBJ1-4; possibly TRBD1 for D (5 bases). The CDR3 is 15 amino acids. The V end lost 2 bases, the J end lost 7 bases, and 14 bases lay between the germline ends. Germline V gives CDR1 SGHAT, CDR2 FQNNGV. The chain's CDR3 is CASSLMGQYLEKLFF. In DNA, the CDR3 is TGTGCCAGCAGCTTAATGGGGCAGTACCTTGAAAAACTGTTTTTT.

The V and J genes are TRBV3-1 (or the pseudogene TRBV3-2) and TRBJ1-1; TRBD1 is a possible D gene (5 bases). The CDR3 is 13 residues long. Deletions cut 5 bases from V and 1 base from J, with 8 bases between. CDR1 is LGHDT, CDR2 YNNKEL, per germline (reference sequence). DNA for the CDR3: TGTGCCAGCAGCTCGGACAAGAACACTGAAGCTTTCTTT. It encodes CASSSDKNTEAFF.

This sequence joins TRBV4-2 and TRBJ1-2; 10 bases fit TRBD1. V was clipped by 3 bases and J by 7 bases; unmatched bases: 11. This CDR3 region has 16 residues. CDR1 is LGHNA and CDR2 is YNFKEQ in the germline V gene. The CDR3 DNA reads TGTGCCAGCAGCCAGGGGTCGGGACAGGGGCGAGGTGGCTACACCTTC. Its translation: CASSQGSGQGRGGYTF.

The CDR3 sequence is CASSLTPVPNTEAFF. CDR3 nucleotide sequence: TGTGCCAGCAGCTTAACCCCGGTCCCGAACACTGAAGCTTTCTTT. The rearrangement joins TRBV7-3 to TRBJ1-1; D unclear. With 0 bases removed from V and 1 base from J, the gap between germline ends came to 9 bases. The CDR3 is 15 amino acids. The germline gives CDR1 SGHTA, CDR2 FQGTGA. The full variable domain, rest sourced from reference TRBV7-3 and TRBJ1-1, is GAGVSQTPSNKVTEKGKYVELRCDPISGHTALYWYRQSLGQGPEFLIYFQGTGAADDSGLPNDRFFAVRPEGSVSTLKIQRTERGDSAVYLCASSLTPVPNTEAFFGQGTRLTVV.

This chain links TRBV7-8 with TRBJ2-2; D is ambiguous. V lost 2 bases and J lost 2, with 12 bases in between. Germline assignment: CDR1 SGHVS and CDR2 FQNEAQ. The CDR3 has 16 amino acids. CDR3: CASSLRSATNTGELFF. CDR3 in DNA: TGTGCCAGCAGCTTAAGGAGTGCCACAAACACCGGGGAGCTGTTTTTT. Combining the CDR3 with reference TRBV7-8 and TRBJ2-2 gives the whole variable domain GAGVSQSPRYKVAKRGQDVALRCDPISGHVSLFWYQQALGQGPEFLTYFQNEAQLDKSGLPSDRFFAERPEGSVSTLKIQRTQQEDSAVYLCASSLRSATNTGELFFGEGSRLTVL.

This chain uses TRBV27 with TRBJ1-3; D might be TRBD1 (6 bases). The germline V gene has CDR1 MNHEY and CDR2 SMNVEV (reference sequence). The CDR3 has 16 amino acids. V shed 8 bases and J shed 0 bases, with 17 bases lying between them. This CDR3 reads CASGPAGASSGNTIYF. The DNA for the CDR3 is TGTGCCAGCGGTCCGGCAGGGGCTAGCTCTGGAAACACCATATATTTT.

V is TRBV28 and J is TRBJ1-5; no reliable D call. The V gene lost 1 base and the J gene lost 4 bases, with 11 bases spanning the gap. The CDR3 spans 15 residues. CDR1 is MDHEN and CDR2 is SYDVKM in the germline V gene. The CDR3 DNA reads as TGTGCCAGCAGTTTATCTGGTCGGGATAATCAGCCCCAGCATTTT. Protein product: CASSLSGRDNQPQHF.

The chain is built from TRBV28 and TRBJ1-3; D is unclear. Germline V lookup: CDR1 MDHEN, CDR2 SYDVKM. This CDR3 comprises 15 residues. Trimming left V 2 bases short and J 9 bases short, with 17 bases between. CDR3 nucleotides: TGTGCCAGCAGTTTACCGGCAGCCATGGGAGGCACCATATATTTT. Residues: CASSLPAAMGGTIYF.

In DNA form, the CDR3 reads TGTGCCAGCAGTTCCCCCGGGACAGGGGTATACGAGCAGTACTTC. It codes for CASSSPGTGVYEQYF. The chain has TRBV28 and TRBJ2-7; TRBD1 aligns across 10 bases. This CDR3 has 15 residues. V lost 4 bases to trimming and J lost 4 bases; unmatched junction nucleotides: 7. The germline CDR1 and CDR2 sequences are MDHEN and SYDVKM.

The V and J genes are TRBV27 and TRBJ1-2; D gene unclear. Germline loops: CDR1 MNHEY, CDR2 SMNVEV (reference sequence). V lost 6 bases, J lost 3 bases, and 8 bases lay in between. CDR3 length equals 12 residues. DNA of the CDR3: TGTGCCAGCAGCTCCCGGGACTATGGCTACACCTTC. This encodes CASSSRDYGYTF.

This clone was seen more than once but under ten times. The same CDR3 arises from other DNA sequences in this sample as well. The chain couples TRBV9 to TRBJ1-2; 10 positions match TRBD1. The length of the CDR3 is 13 residues. Germline values: CDR1 SGDLS, CDR2 YYNGEE. The V and J ends lost 2 bases and 6 bases, in that order; junction bases with no gene match: 1. The CDR3 coding sequence is TGTGCCAGCAGCGTCGGGACAGGGGATGGCTACACCTTC. This translates into CASSVGTGDGYTF. Using reference TRBV9 and TRBJ1-2 for the parts outside the CDR3, the full variable domain is DSGVTQTPKHLITATGQRVTLRCSPRSGDLSVYWYQQSLDQGLQFLIQYYNGEERAKGNILERFSAQQFPDLHSELNLSSLELGDSALYFCASSVGTGDGYTFGSGTRLTVV.